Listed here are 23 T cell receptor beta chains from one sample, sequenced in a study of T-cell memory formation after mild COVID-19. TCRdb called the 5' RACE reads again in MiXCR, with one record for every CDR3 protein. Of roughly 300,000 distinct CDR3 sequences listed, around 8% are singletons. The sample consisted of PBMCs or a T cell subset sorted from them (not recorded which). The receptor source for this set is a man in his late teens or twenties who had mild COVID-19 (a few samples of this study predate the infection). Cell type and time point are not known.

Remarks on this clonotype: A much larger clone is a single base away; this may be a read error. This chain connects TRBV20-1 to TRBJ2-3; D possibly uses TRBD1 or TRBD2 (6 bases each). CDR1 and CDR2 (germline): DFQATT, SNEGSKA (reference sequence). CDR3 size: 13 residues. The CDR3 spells CSAKEGGFDTQYF. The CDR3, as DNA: TGCAGCGCGAAAGAGGGGGGTTTTGATACGCAGTATTTT.

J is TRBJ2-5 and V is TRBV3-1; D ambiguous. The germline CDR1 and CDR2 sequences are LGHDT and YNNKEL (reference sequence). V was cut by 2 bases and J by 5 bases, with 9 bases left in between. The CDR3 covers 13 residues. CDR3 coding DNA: TGTGCCAGCAGCCAAAGGCCACTGGAGACCCAGTACTTC. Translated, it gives CASSQRPLETQYF.

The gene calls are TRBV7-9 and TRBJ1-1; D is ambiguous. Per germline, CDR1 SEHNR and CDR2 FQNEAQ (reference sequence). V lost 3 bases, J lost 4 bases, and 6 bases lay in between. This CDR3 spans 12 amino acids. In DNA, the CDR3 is TGTGCCAGCAGCTTGGCAAGCACTGAAGCTTTCTTT. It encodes CASSLASTEAFF. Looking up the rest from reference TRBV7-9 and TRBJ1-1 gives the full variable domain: DTGVSQNPRHKITKRGQNVTFRCDPISEHNRLYWYRQTLGQGPEFLTYFQNEAQLEKSRLLSDRFSAERPKGSFSTLEIQRTEQGDSAMYLCASSLASTEAFFGQGTRLTVV.

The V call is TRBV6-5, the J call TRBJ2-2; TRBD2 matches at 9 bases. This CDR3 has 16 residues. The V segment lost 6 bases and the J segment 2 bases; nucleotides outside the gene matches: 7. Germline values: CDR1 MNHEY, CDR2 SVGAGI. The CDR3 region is CASRPSGGSNTGELFF. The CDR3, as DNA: TGTGCCAGCAGACCCAGCGGGGGGTCAAACACCGGGGAGCTGTTTTTT.

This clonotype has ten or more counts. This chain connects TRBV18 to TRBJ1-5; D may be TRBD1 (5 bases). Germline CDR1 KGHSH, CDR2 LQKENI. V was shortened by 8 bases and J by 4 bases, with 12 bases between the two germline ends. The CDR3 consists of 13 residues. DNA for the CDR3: TGTGCCAGCAGTCCAGGGAGTAATCAGCCCCAGCATTTT. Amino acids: CASSPGSNQPQHF.

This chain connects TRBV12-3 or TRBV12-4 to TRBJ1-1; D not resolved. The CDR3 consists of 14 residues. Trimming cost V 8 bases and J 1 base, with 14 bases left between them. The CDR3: CASRNGEENTEAFF. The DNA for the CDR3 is TGTGCCAGCCGCAATGGGGAAGAGAACACTGAAGCTTTCTTT.

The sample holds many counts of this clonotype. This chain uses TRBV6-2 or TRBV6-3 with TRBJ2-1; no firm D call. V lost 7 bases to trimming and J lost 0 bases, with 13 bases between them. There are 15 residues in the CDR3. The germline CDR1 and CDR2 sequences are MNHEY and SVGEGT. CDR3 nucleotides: TGTGCCAGCACCATGGACGGAAGCTCCTACAATGAGCAGTTCTTC. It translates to CASTMDGSSYNEQFF.

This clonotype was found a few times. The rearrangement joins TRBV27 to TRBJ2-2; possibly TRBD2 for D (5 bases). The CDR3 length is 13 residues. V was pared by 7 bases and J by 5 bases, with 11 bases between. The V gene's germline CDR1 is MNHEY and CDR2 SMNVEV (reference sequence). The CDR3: CASTVLATGELFF. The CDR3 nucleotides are TGTGCCAGCACCGTCTTAGCGACCGGGGAGCTGTTTTTT.

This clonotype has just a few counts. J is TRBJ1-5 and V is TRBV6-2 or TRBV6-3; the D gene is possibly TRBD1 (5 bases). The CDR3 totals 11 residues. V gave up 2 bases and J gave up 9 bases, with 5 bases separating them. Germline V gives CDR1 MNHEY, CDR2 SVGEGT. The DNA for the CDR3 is TGTGCCAGCAGTTACCAGGGGCCCCAGCATTTT. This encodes CASSYQGPQHF.

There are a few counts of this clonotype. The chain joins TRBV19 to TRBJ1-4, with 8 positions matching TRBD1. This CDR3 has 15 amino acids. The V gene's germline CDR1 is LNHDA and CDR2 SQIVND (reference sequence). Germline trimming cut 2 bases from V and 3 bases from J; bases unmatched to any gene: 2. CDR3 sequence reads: CASSIRDRPNEKLFF. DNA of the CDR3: TGTGCCAGTAGTATAAGGGACAGGCCTAATGAAAAACTGTTTTTT.

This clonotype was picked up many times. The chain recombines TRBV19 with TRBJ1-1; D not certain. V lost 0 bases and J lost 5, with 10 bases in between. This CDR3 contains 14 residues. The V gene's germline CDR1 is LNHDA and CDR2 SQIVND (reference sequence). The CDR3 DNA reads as TGTGCCAGTAGTATAGATCGAAGGTGGACTGAAGCTTTCTTT. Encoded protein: CASSIDRRWTEAFF.

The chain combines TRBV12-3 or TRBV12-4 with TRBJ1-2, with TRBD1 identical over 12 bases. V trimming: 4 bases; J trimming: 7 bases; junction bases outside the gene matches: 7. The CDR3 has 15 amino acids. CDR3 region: CASSYGTGGSTGYTF. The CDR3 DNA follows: TGTGCCAGCAGTTATGGGACAGGGGGCTCCACTGGCTACACCTTC.

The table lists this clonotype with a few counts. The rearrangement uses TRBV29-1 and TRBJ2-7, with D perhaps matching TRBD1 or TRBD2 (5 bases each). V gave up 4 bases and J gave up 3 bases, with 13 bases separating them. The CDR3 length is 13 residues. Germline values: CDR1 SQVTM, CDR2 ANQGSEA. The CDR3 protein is CSVVLPGLYEQYV. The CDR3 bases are TGCAGCGTTGTTCTCCCGGGGCTCTACGAGCAGTACGTC.

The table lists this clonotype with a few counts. The CDR3 loop reads CASSPTNTNQPQHF. Written as DNA, the CDR3 is TGTGCCAGCTCACCAACGAATACCAATCAGCCCCAGCATTTT. The V and J genes are TRBV18 and TRBJ1-5, with no clear D. Germline V gene lookup returns CDR1 KGHSH and CDR2 LQKENI. The CDR3 has 14 residues. Deletions cut 2 bases from V and 3 bases from J, with 8 bases between.

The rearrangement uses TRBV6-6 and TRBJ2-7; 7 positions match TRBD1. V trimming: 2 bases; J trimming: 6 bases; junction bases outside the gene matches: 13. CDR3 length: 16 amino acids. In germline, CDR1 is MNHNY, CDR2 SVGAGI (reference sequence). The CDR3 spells CASSYVPNKQGSEQYV. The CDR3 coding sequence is TGTGCCAGCAGTTACGTCCCGAATAAACAGGGGTCCGAGCAGTACGTC.

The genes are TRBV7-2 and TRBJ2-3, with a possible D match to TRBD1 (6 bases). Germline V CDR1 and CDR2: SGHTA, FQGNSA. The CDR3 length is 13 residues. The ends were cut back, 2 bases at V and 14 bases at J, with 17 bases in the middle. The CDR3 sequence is CASSLSSRSGVYF. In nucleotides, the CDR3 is TGTGCCAGCAGCTTATCCTCCCGTTCAGGGGTGTATTTT.

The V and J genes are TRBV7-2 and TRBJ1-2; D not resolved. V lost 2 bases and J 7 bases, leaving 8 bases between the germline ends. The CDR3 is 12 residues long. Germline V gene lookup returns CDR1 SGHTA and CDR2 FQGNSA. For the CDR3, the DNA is TGTGCCAGCAGCTTATGGGGTAGTGGCTACACCTTC. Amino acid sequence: CASSLWGSGYTF.

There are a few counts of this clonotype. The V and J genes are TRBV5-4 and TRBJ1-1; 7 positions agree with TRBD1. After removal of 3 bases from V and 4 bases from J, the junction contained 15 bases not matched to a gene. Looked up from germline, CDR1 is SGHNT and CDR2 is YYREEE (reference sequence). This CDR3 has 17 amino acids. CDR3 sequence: CASSWGGTANRVTEAFF. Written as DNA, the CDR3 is TGTGCCAGCAGCTGGGGAGGGACAGCCAACAGGGTCACTGAAGCTTTCTTT.

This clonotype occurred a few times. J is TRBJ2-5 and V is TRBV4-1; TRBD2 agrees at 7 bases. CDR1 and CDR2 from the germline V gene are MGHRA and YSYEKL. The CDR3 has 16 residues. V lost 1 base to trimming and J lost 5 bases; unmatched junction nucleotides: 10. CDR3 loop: CASSQAGRGVYETQYF. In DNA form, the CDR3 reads TGCGCCAGCAGCCAAGCTGGGAGGGGAGTCTACGAGACCCAGTACTTC.

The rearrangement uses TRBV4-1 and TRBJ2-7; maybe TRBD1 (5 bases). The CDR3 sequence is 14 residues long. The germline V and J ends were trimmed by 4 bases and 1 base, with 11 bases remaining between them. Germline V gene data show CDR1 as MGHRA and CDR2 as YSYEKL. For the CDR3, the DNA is TGCGCCAGCAGCCCCCGACAGCAATCCTACGAGCAGTACTTC. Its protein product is CASSPRQQSYEQYF.

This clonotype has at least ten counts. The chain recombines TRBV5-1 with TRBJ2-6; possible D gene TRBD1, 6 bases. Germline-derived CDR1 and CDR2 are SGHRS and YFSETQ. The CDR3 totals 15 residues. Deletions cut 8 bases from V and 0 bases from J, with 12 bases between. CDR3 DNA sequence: TGCGCCAGTACACAGGGTAACTCTGGGGCCAACGTCCTGACTTTC. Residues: CASTQGNSGANVLTF.

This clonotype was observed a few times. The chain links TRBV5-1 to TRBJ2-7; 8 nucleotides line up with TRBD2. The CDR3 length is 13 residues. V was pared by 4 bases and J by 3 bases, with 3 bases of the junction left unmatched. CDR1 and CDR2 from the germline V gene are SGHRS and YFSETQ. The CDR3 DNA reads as TGCGCCAGCAGCCACAGCGGGGGCTACGAGCAGTACTTC. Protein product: CASSHSGGYEQYF.

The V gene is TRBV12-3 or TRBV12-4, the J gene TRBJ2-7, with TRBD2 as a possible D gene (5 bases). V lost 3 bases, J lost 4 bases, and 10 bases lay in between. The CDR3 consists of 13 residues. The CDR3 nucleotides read TGTGCCAGCAGTTTTGGCAGGACTTACGAGCAGTACGTC. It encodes CASSFGRTYEQYV.